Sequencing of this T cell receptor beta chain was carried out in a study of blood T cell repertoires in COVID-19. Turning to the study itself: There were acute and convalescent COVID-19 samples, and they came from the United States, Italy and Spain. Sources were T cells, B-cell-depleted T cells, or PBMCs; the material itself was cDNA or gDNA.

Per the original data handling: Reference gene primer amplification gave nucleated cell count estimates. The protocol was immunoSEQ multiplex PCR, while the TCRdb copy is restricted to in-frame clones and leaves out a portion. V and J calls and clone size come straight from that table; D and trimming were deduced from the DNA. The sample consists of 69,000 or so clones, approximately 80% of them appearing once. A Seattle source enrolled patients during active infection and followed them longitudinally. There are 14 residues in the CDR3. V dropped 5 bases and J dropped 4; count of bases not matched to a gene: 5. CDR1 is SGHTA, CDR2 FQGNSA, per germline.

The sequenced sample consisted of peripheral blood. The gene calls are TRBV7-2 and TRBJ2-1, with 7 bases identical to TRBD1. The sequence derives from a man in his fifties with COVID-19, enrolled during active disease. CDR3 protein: CASSGRDRYNEQFF. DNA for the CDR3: TGTGCCAGCAGCGGCCGGGACAGATACAATGAGCAGTTCTTC.